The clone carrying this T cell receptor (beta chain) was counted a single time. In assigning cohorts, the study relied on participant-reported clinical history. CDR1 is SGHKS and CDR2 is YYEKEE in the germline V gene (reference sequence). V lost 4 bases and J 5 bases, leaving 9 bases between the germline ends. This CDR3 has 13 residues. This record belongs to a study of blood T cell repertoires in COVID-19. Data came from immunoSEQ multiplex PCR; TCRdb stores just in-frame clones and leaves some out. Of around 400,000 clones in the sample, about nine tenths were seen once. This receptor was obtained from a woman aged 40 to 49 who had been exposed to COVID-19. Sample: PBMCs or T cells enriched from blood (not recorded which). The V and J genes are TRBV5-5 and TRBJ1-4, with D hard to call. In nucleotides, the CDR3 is TGTGCCAGCAGCCCTGTCGGGAATGAAAAACTGTTTTTT. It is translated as CASSPVGNEKLFF.